The table lists the clone carrying this T cell receptor (beta chain) with a few counts. The antigen remains unidentified. These data originate in a study of T-cell memory formation after mild COVID-19. Study-wide context: Largely donor-specific TCR clusters were found. Regarding the study as a whole: Clones shrinking from day 15 to 85 showed even CD4/CD8 mixes; later expanders tilted CD4+. That cross-reactive memory joined was suggested by some responding clones appearing in pre-infection memory.

Amplification by 5'RACE using constant-segment primers produced TCR alpha and TCR beta cDNA libraries that carried sample barcodes and UMIs. TCRdb reprocessed the 5' RACE reads via MiXCR and lists one record per CDR3 protein. The sample consists of approximately 250,000 distinct CDR3 sequences, roughly 16% of them appearing once. This CDR3 comprises 15 residues. V lost 5 bases, J lost 5 bases, and 6 bases stayed unmatched. Looked up from germline, CDR1 is SGHAT and CDR2 is FQNNGV. This receptor was identified in a man aged 18 to 35 who had mild COVID-19 (a few samples of this study predate the infection). Cell type and time point are not known. The chain recombines TRBV11-2 with TRBJ2-5; the match to TRBD2 covers 12 bases. Sequencing input: PBMCs or a T cell subset sorted from them (not recorded which). The CDR3 sequence: CASSQTSGGGETQYF. As DNA, the CDR3 is TGTGCCAGCAGCCAGACTAGCGGGGGTGGTGAGACCCAGTACTTC.